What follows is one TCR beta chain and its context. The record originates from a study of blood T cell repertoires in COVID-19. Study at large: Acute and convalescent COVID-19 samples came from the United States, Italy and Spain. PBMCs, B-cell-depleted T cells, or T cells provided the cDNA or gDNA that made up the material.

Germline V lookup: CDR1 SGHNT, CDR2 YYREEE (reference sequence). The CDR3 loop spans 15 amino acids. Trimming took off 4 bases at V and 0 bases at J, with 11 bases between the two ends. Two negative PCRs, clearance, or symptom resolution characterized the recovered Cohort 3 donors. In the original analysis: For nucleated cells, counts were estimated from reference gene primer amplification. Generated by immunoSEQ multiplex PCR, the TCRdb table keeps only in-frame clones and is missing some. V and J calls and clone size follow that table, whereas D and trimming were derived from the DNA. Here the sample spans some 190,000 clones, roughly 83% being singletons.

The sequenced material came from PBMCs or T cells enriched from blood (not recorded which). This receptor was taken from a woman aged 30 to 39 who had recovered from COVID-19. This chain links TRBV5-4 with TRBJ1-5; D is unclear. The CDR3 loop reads CASSLDLDSNQPQHF. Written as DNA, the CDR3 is TGTGCCAGCAGCCTCGACTTAGATAGCAATCAGCCCCAGCATTTT.